Listed below are T cell receptor beta chains from one sample, sequenced in a study of beta chain features in type 1 diabetes. The repertoire was sequenced with immunoSEQ multiplex PCR; TCRdb's copy has only in-frame clones and lacks some. The sample has hundreds of thousands of clones; about 12% are singletons. The sample taken for sequencing was naive CD4+ T cells from blood. The source of these receptors is a man in his late teens or twenties in good health. Each CDR3 is given with its conserved first and last residue. Each record gives: V gene, D gene, J gene, clone size, CDR3 DNA, CDR3 protein. The D gene is left open where the match is weak. The size field is filled for only some rows; it gives once, few, many or a size class.

TRBV29-1,.,TRBJ1-2,.,TGCAGCGTTGAAGAGGTCAGGGGTTCGGGCTACACCTTC,CSVEEVRGSGYTF
TRBV5-1,TRBD2,TRBJ2-2,.,TGCGCCAGCAGACTAGCGGGAGGGCTTCGCACCGGGGAGCTGTTTTTT,CASRLAGGLRTGELFF
TRBV7-9,TRBD2,TRBJ2-7,few,TGTGCCAGCAGCCGAAAGTACGGGACTAGCGGGAGTTACGAGCAGTACTTC,CASSRKYGTSGSYEQYF
TRBV30,.,TRBJ2-7,.,TGTGCCTGGACCACGGGCGGATTGAACAGGTGGTACTTC,CAWTTGGLNRWYF
TRBV11-2,.,TRBJ2-3,.,TGTGCCAGCAGCTCCTACACAGATACGCAGTATTTT,CASSSYTDTQYF
TRBV11-3,TRBD2,TRBJ2-1,.,TGTGCCAGCAGCGCGGGAGGGGACTACAATGAGCAGTTCTTC,CASSAGGDYNEQFF
TRBV18,.,TRBJ1-1,.,TGTGCCAGCTCATTCGACAGGACGAACACTGAAGCTTTCTTT,CASSFDRTNTEAFF
TRBV19,TRBD1,TRBJ1-4,.,TGTGCCAGTAGAGCGCCGGCCGGGACAGGGGACGAAAAACTGTTTTTT,CASRAPAGTGDEKLFF
TRBV18,.,TRBJ1-4,.,TGTGCCAGCTCACCGGGAGCTAATAATGAAAAACTGTTTTTT,CASSPGANNEKLFF
TRBV12-5,TRBD1,TRBJ1-1,.,TGTGCTAGTGGTTTGGCACAGGGGACTGAAGCTTTCTTT,CASGLAQGTEAFF
TRBV30,TRBD2,TRBJ2-5,.,TGTGCCTGGAAACTAGCGGGTGAGCAGTACTTC,CAWKLAGEQYF
TRBV7-2,TRBD1,TRBJ1-2,few,TGTGCCAGCAGCTCCGGGACAGCCTCCTACACCTTC,CASSSGTASYTF
TRBV5-1,TRBD1,TRBJ2-7,few,TGCGCCAGCAGCTTGGGTCGGCGGCGCGGGACAGGGGCGGAGGAGCAGTACTTC,CASSLGRRRGTGAEEQYF
TRBV11-3,TRBD1,TRBJ1-2,few,TGTGCCAGTTACAGGGGAGACTACACCTTC,CASYRGDYTF
TRBV4-2,.,TRBJ2-1,.,TGTGCCAGCAGCCAAGATGGGAGGCGCTTGGCGGATGAGCAGTTCTTC,CASSQDGRRLADEQFF
TRBV28,TRBD1,TRBJ2-7,few,TGTGCCAGCAGTTTTCTGTACAGGGGTCGCGAGCAGTACTTC,CASSFLYRGREQYF
TRBV7-9,.,TRBJ2-6,.,TGTGCCAGCAGCCCCAGGAGTCCTGACAGTGGGGCCAACGTCCTGACTTTC,CASSPRSPDSGANVLTF
TRBV6-1,TRBD1,TRBJ1-1,few,TGTGCCAGCAGTGATTTGGGACAGGTCCAGATAGGTTCTGAAGCTTTCTTT,CASSDLGQVQIGSEAFF
TRBV7-9,.,TRBJ2-5,few,TGTGCCAGCAGCTTACTCTCCAGTATTACGGAGACCCAGTACTTC,CASSLLSSITETQYF
TRBV9,.,TRBJ2-1,many,TGTGCCAGCAGCGTCCCGGGGAGCTCCTACAATGAGCAGTTCTTC,CASSVPGSSYNEQFF
TRBV5-1,.,TRBJ1-6,.,TGCGCCAGCAGCTTAGATCGGACAGCCCTCCACTTT,CASSLDRTALHF
TRBV2,.,TRBJ1-5,.,TGTGCCAGCAGTGATTATGGGGGCCGCGGCAATCAGCCCCAGCATTTT,CASSDYGGRGNQPQHF
TRBV30,.,TRBJ2-2,.,TGTGCCGCTTGGGGCGTACACACCGGGGAGCTGTTTTTT,CAAWGVHTGELFF
TRBV29-1,TRBD2,TRBJ2-1,many,TGCAGCGTTGACCTAGCGGGACGGGGTGAGCAGTTCTTC,CSVDLAGRGEQFF
TRBV7-2,.,TRBJ1-2,.,TGTGCCAGCAGCTTAGACGGAGGTGGCTACACCTTC,CASSLDGGGYTF
TRBV4-1,TRBD2,TRBJ2-7,few,TGCGCCAGCAGCCAAGACAGACTAGCGGGAGGCCCCCCCTACGAGCAGTACTTC,CASSQDRLAGGPPYEQYF
TRBV2,.,TRBJ2-4,few,TGTGCCAGCAGGGGCGCAGGAAACATTCAGTACTTC,CASRGAGNIQYF
TRBV19,TRBD1,TRBJ1-1,.,TGTGCCAGTGCCGGGACAGCGAACACTGAAGCTTTCTTT,CASAGTANTEAFF
TRBV7-2,TRBD2,TRBJ2-3,few,TGTGCCAGCAGACAGGGACTAGCGGGGGGGGATACGCAGTATTTT,CASRQGLAGGDTQYF
TRBV11-1,.,TRBJ2-1,few,TGTGCCAGCCGCCCGACTTCTAGCTCCTACAATGAGCAGTTCTTC,CASRPTSSSYNEQFF
TRBV7-8,TRBD1,TRBJ1-1,.,TGTGCCAGCAGAGTAGGTCAGGGGGTTCGAGGTGAAGCTTTCTTT,CASRVGQGVRGEAFF
TRBV7-3,.,TRBJ1-5,once,TGTGCCAGCAGCTTATCTCAGAATCAGCCCCAGCATTTT,CASSLSQNQPQHF
TRBV13,.,TRBJ2-3,.,TGTGCCAGCCGAGGGGGCGGAGGGAAGGGGACGCAGTATTTT,CASRGGGGKGTQYF
TRBV11-2,TRBD2,TRBJ2-1,.,TGTGCCAGCAGACCAACTAGCGGCAGCTCCTACAATGAGCAGTTCTTC,CASRPTSGSSYNEQFF
TRBV7-9,.,TRBJ2-7,few,TGTGCCAGCAGCTTAGGCGGTGCAGGGTCATACGAGCAGTACTTC,CASSLGGAGSYEQYF